A selection of T cell receptor beta chains follows, all from one sample in a study of cytomegalovirus exposure and HLA in healthy donors. The assay was immunoSEQ multiplex PCR, and TCRdb's table has in-frame clones only and misses some. In the table there are fewer than 180,000 clones, about 64% of which are singletons. The source material was PBMCs. The receptor source for this set is a woman aged 60-70 years in good health and CMV-seropositive. Both conserved end residues are part of each CDR3. D genes are given only for firm matches. Some rows have no size entry. The others give once, few or many, or a class for an expanded clone.

TRBJ2-5 TRBV4-2 - TRBD2 CASSQGGKSRLAGGPWQETQYF TGTGCCAGCAGCCAAGGGGGGAAGTCTCGGCTAGCGGGAGGGCCGTGGCAAGAGACCCAGTACTTC
TRBJ2-2 TRBV4-1 - - CASSQDLGQTFRELFF TGCGCCAGCAGCCAAGATTTAGGACAGACTTTTCGGGAGCTGTTTTTT
TRBJ1-2 TRBV2 few TRBD1 CASYRDRAYGYTF TGTGCCAGCTACCGGGACAGGGCCTATGGCTACACCTTC
TRBJ2-3 TRBV28 - - CASSSIRGHSTDTQYF TGTGCCAGCAGTTCCATCAGGGGCCACAGCACAGATACGCAGTATTTT
TRBJ2-5 TRBV4-2 - - CASSQEHRLGKTQYF TGTGCCAGCAGCCAAGAGCACAGGCTGGGAAAGACCCAGTACTTC
TRBJ2-7 TRBV15 few - CATSRETEEQYF TGTGCCACCAGCAGAGAAACTGAAGAGCAGTACTTC
TRBJ1-1 TRBV4-1 - TRBD1 CASSQDAFRGSGTEAFF TGCGCCAGCAGCCAAGATGCCTTCAGGGGGTCGGGGACTGAAGCTTTCTTT
TRBJ2-6 TRBV27 - - CASSSLSGGANVLTF TGTGCCAGCAGTTCTCTCTCAGGGGGGGCCAACGTCCTGACTTTC
TRBJ2-5 TRBV19 few - CASSISREQTQYF TGTGCCAGTAGTATAAGCAGGGAACAGACCCAGTACTTC
TRBJ1-5 TRBV15 few - CATRGQGSHQPQHF TGTGCCACCAGAGGTCAGGGGAGCCATCAGCCCCAGCATTTT
TRBJ2-3 TRBV28 - TRBD2 CASTTNSGTNTDTQYF TGTGCCAGCACTACCAATTCCGGGACTAACACAGATACGCAGTATTTT
TRBJ1-1 TRBV6-6 - - CASSYLRGGTEAFF TGTGCCAGCAGTTACCTCCGGGGTGGCACTGAAGCTTTCTTT
TRBJ2-3 TRBV15 - TRBD2 CATAPSGRAEDTQYF TGTGCCACCGCCCCGAGCGGGAGAGCCGAAGATACGCAGTATTTT
TRBJ2-5 TRBV7-7 - TRBD2 CASSLGLAGGRETQYF TGTGCTAGCAGCTTAGGCCTAGCGGGAGGACGGGAGACCCAGTACTTC
TRBJ1-1 TRBV5-1 - - CATRGGENTEAFF TGCGCCACCCGCGGGGGGGAAAACACTGAAGCTTTCTTT
TRBJ1-1 TRBV5-1 few - CASSLGQMNTEAFF TGCGCCAGCAGCTTGGGACAGATGAACACTGAAGCTTTCTTT
TRBJ1-1 TRBV7-3 - - CASSLRAGAGALNTEAFF TGTGCCAGCAGCTTAAGGGCAGGGGCAGGGGCCTTGAACACTGAAGCTTTCTTT
TRBJ1-1 TRBV6-1 - - CASSLGQRNTEAFF TGTGCCAGCAGTCTAGGACAGCGGAACACTGAAGCTTTCTTT
TRBJ2-1 TRBV30 few TRBD2 CAWSVKLAGVDEQFF TGTGCCTGGAGTGTAAAGTTAGCGGGAGTCGATGAGCAGTTCTTC
TRBJ1-2 TRBV7-9 - TRBD1 CASSPDRGDPNYGYTF TGTGCCAGCAGCCCGGACAGGGGTGACCCTAACTATGGCTACACCTTC
TRBJ2-1 TRBV7-2 - - CASSLVPGLEGEQFF TGTGCCAGCAGCTTAGTACCAGGGTTAGAAGGTGAGCAGTTCTTC
TRBJ1-1 TRBV2 - - CASSGRGSEAFF TGTGCCAGCAGTGGGAGGGGCTCTGAAGCTTTCTTT
TRBJ1-1 TRBV5-1 - - CASSLSGQLNTEAFF TGCGCCAGCAGCTTGTCTGGACAGTTGAACACTGAAGCTTTCTTT
TRBJ1-2 TRBV5-6 - - CASSSGPNYGYTF TGTGCCAGCAGCTCAGGGCCGAACTATGGCTACACCTTC
TRBJ2-5 TRBV29-1 once TRBD1 CSVRGRFQETQYF TGCAGCGTGAGGGGGCGGTTCCAAGAGACCCAGTACTTC
TRBJ2-1 TRBV7-9 few TRBD1 CATEKTGGYNEQFF TGTGCCACAGAAAAGACAGGGGGCTACAATGAGCAGTTCTTC
TRBJ2-7 TRBV5-1 - TRBD2 CASSLGLAGQSSYEQYF TGCGCCAGCAGCTTGGGGCTAGCGGGACAAAGCTCCTACGAGCAGTACTTC
TRBJ2-7 TRBV18 - TRBD2 CASSPRLAGSYEQYF TGTGCCAGCTCACCACGACTAGCGGGAAGCTACGAGCAGTACTTC
TRBJ2-7 TRBV10-3 - - CAISESVSGYEQYF TGTGCCATCAGTGAGTCGGTTAGCGGCTACGAGCAGTACTTC
TRBJ1-5 TRBV4-3 - - CASSQDGLGGQPQHF TGCGCCAGCAGCCAAGATGGACTCGGTGGGCAGCCCCAGCATTTT
TRBJ2-1 TRBV7-9 - TRBD2 CASSLGGVSYNEQFF TGTGCCAGCAGCTTGGGAGGGGTCTCCTACAATGAGCAGTTCTTC
TRBJ2-7 TRBV15 - TRBD1 CATSRGTGRSYEQYF TGTGCCACCAGCAGAGGGACAGGGCGATCCTACGAGCAGTACTTC
TRBJ2-3 TRBV28 - - CAAGVTNRGDTQYF TGTGCCGCGGGGGTTACCAACAGGGGGGATACGCAGTATTTT
TRBJ1-1 TRBV25-1 - TRBD1 CASSAMTGGGMNTEAFF TGTGCCAGCAGTGCTATGACAGGGGGTGGAATGAACACTGAAGCTTTCTTT
TRBJ2-7 TRBV7-9 few TRBD1 CASSRRGGNEQYF TGTGCCAGCAGCCGGAGAGGGGGCAACGAGCAGTACTTC
TRBJ2-1 TRBV7-9 - TRBD2 CASSFPTSGSSYNEQFF TGTGCCAGCAGCTTCCCCACTAGCGGGAGCTCCTACAATGAGCAGTTCTTC
TRBJ1-2 TRBV18 - - CASSPGGDNYGYTF TGTGCCAGCTCTCCGGGGGGGGACAACTATGGCTACACCTTC
TRBJ1-6 TRBV29-1 - - CSAQRDINSPLHF TGCAGCGCCCAACGGGACATCAATTCACCCCTCCACTTT
TRBJ2-6 TRBV19 - TRBD1 CASSIVRQGASGANVLTF TGTGCCAGTAGTATAGTCAGACAGGGGGCTTCTGGGGCCAACGTCCTGACTTTC
TRBJ2-1 TRBV6-6 - TRBD1 CASSYRDRGGINEQFF TGTGCCAGCAGTTACCGGGACAGGGGAGGGATCAATGAGCAGTTCTTC
TRBJ1-2 TRBV7-8 - TRBD1 CASSEDRGVDGYTF TGTGCCAGCAGCGAAGACAGGGGGGTGGATGGCTACACCTTC
TRBJ2-7 TRBV28 - - CASSFRGLASSYEQYF TGTGCCAGCAGTTTTCGAGGGCTAGCGAGCTCCTACGAGCAGTACTTC